This T cell receptor (beta chain) was sequenced in a study of post-analysis software for immune sequencing data. Study in general: Relapsing-remitting, secondary progressive and progressive-relapsing courses of multiple sclerosis were included. Study-level results: Strong co-clustering by F measure was seen for same-batch samples. When compared against controls, multiple sclerosis patients showed significantly lower normalized Chao1 diversity. Among roughly 5 TRBV segments more frequent in patients than controls were TRBV5-6, TRBV5-1 and TRBV20-1.

Unique molecular identifiers tagged the TCR beta cDNA libraries. TCRdb independently ran MiXCR on the PCR reads; one entry per CDR3 protein. Counted here are 450,000 to 700,000 distinct CDR3 sequences, 44% occurring once; the ten biggest clones make up approximately 1.7%. As for this clonotype: Its cognate antigen is unknown. One end of the junction fails to match germline, which may point to a read error.

CDR3 size: 12 residues. Germline assignment: CDR1 SGHRS and CDR2 YFSETQ. Sequenced material: blood. The chain links TRBV5-1 to TRBJ2-7; D is unclear. The TCR sequence derives from a girl aged 10 to 17 with multiple sclerosis. CDR3 sequence: CANSFGSYEQYF. In nucleotides, the CDR3 is TGCGCCAACAGCTTCGGCAGCTACGAGCAGTACTTC.